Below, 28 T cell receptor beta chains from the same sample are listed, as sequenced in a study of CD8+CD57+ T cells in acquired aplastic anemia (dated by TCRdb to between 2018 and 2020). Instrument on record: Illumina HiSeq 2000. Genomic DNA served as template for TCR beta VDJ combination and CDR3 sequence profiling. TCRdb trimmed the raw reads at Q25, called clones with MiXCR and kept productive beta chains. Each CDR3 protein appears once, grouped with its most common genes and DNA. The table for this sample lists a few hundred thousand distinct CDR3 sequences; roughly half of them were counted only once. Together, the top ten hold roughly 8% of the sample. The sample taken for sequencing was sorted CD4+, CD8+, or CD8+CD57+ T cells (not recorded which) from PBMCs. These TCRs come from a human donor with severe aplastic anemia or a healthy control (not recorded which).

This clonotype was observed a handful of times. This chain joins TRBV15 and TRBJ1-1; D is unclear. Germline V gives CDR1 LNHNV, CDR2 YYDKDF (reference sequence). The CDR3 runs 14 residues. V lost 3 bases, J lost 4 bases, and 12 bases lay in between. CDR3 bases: TGTGCCACCAGCAGTCTCCTCGACCTCACTGAAGCTTTCTTT. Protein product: CATSSLLDLTEAFF.

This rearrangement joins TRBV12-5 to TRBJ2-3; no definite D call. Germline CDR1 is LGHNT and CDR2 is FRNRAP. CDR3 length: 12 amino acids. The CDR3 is CASSQGTPEQYF. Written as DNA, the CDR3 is TGTGCCAGCAGTCAAGGTACCCCGGAGCAGTATTTT.

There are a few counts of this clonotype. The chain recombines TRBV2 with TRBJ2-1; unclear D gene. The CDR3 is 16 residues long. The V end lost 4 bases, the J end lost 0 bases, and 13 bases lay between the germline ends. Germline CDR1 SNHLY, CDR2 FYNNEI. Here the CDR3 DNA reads TGTGCCAGCAGTGGTACGGCCAGGCTCTCCTACAATGAGCAGTTCTTC. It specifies CASSGTARLSYNEQFF.

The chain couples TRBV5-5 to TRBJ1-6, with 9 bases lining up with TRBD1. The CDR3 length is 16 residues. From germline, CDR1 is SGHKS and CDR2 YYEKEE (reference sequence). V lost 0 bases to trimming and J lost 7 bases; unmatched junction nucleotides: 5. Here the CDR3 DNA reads TGTGCCAGCAGCTTGGGGACAGGGGATCGGAATTCACCCCTCCACTTT. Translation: CASSLGTGDRNSPLHF.

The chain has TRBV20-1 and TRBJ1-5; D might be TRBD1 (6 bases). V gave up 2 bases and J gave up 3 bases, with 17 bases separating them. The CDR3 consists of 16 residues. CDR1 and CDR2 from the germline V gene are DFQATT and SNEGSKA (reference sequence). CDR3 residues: CSARSGQHLHNQPQHF. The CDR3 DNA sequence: TGCAGTGCTAGATCAGGACAGCACCTACACAATCAGCCCCAGCATTTT.

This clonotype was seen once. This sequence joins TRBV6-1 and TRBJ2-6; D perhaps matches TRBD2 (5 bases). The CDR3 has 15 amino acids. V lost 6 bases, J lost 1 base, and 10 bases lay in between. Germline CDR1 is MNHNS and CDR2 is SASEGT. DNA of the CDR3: TGTGCCAGCAGGCGAGGGCAGTCTGGGGCCAACGTCCTGACTTTC. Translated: CASRRGQSGANVLTF.

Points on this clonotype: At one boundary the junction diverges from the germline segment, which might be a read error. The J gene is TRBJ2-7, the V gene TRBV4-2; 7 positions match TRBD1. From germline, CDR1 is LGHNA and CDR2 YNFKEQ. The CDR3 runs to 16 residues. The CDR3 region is CVSSQELGQVGLEQYF. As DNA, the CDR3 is TGTGTCAGCAGCCAAGAACTCGGACAGGTCGGCCTCGAGCAGTACTTC.

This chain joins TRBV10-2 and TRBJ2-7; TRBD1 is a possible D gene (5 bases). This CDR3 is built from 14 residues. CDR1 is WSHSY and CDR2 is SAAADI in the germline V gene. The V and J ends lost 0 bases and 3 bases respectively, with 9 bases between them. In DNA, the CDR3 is TGCGCCAGCAGTGAGTCAGGGGCAGTCTACGAGCAGTACTTC. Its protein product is CASSESGAVYEQYF.

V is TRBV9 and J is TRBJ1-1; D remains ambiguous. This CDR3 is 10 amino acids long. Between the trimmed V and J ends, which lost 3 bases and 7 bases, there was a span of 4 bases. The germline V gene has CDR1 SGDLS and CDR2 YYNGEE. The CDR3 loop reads CASSGDEAFF. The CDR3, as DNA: TGTGCCAGCAGCGGGGATGAAGCTTTCTTT.

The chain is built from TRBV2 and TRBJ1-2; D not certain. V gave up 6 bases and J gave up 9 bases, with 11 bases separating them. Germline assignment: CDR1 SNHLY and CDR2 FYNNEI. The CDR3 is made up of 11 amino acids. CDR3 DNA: TGTGCCAGCAGAGGTAGGGTGAGCTACACCTTC. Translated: CASRGRVSYTF.

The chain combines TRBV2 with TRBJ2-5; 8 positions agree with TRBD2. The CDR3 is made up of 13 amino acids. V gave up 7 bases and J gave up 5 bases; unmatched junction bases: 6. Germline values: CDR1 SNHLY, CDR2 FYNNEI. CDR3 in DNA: TGTGCCAGCATCAGCGGGAGTCGGGAGACCCAGTACTTC. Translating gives CASISGSRETQYF.

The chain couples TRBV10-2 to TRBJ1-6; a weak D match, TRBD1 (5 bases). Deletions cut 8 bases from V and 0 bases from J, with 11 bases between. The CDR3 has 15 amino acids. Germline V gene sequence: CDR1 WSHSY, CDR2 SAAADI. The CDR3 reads CASQTESSYNSPLHF. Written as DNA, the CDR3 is TGCGCCAGCCAGACAGAGAGCTCCTATAATTCACCCCTCCACTTT.

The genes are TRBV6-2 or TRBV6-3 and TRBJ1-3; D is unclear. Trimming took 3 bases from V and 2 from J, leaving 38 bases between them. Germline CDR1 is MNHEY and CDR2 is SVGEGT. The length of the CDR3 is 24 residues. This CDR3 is CASSYGPSEEVWFDKAGTGNTIYF. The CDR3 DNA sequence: TGTGCCAGCAGTTATGGTCCATCCGAAGAAGTATGGTTTGACAAGGCTGGGACTGGAAACACCATATATTTT.

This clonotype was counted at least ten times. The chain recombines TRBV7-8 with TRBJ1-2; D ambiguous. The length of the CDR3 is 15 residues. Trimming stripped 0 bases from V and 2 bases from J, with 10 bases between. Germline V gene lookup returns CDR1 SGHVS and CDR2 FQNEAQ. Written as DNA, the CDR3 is TGTGCCAGCAGCTTAGCGTTCGCACTAAACTATGGCTACACCTTC. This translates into CASSLAFALNYGYTF.

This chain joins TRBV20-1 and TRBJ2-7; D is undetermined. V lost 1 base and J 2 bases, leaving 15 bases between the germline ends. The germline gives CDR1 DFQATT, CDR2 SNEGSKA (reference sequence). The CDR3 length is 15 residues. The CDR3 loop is CSARGVVAHPYEQYF. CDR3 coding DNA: TGCAGTGCTAGAGGGGTAGTAGCCCATCCCTACGAGCAGTACTTC.

CDR3 nucleotides: TGCAGTGCTAGTCGAAGAGTAGCGGGAGGAGAGACCCAGTACTTC. As protein: CSASRRVAGGETQYF. This chain connects TRBV20-1 to TRBJ2-5, with 10 nucleotides matching TRBD2. CDR3 size: 15 residues. The germline CDR1 and CDR2 sequences are DFQATT and SNEGSKA (reference sequence). The V segment lost 3 bases and the J segment 4 bases; nucleotides outside the gene matches: 8.

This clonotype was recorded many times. The CDR3 DNA reads TGCGCCAGCAGCTTGGAAGGTTCTGGGGGGTTAGAGACCCAGTACTTC. It is translated as CASSLEGSGGLETQYF. This rearrangement joins TRBV5-1 to TRBJ2-5, with D possibly TRBD2 on 6 matching bases. V dropped 0 bases and J dropped 4 bases, with 16 bases sitting between them. Germline values: CDR1 SGHRS, CDR2 YFSETQ. The CDR3 runs 16 residues.

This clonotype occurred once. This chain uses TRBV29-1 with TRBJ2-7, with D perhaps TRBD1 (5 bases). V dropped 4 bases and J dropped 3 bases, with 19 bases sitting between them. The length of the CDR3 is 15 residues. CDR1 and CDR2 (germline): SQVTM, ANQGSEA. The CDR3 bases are TGCAGCGTTGTTGGCAGACGACAGAATAACTACGAGCAGTACTTC. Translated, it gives CSVVGRRQNNYEQYF.

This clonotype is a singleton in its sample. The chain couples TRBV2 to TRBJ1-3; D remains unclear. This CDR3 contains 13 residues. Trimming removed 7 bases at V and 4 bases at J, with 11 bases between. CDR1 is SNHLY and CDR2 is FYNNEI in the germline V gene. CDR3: CASKLQEGNTIYF. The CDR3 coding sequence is TGTGCCAGCAAGTTGCAAGAAGGAAACACCATATATTTT.

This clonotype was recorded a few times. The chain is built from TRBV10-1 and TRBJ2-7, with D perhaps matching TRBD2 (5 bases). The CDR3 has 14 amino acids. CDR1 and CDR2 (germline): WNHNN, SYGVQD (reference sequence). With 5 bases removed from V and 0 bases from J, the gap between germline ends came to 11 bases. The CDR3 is CASSKDSASYEQYF. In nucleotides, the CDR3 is TGCGCCAGCAGTAAGGATAGCGCCTCCTACGAGCAGTACTTC.

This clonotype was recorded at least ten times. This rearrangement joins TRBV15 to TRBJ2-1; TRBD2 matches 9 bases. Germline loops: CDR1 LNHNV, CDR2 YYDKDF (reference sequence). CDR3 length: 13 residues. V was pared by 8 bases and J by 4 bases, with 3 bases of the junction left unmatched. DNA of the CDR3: TGTGCCACCGCCCTAGCGGGGTACAATGAGCAGTTCTTC. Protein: CATALAGYNEQFF.

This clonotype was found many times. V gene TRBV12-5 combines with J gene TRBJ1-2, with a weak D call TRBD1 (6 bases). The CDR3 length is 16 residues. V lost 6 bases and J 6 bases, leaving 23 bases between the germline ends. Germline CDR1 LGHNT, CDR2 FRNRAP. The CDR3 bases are TGTGCTAGTGGCGAGCCGACCACAGGGACGGTGGATGGCTACACCTTC. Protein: CASGEPTTGTVDGYTF.

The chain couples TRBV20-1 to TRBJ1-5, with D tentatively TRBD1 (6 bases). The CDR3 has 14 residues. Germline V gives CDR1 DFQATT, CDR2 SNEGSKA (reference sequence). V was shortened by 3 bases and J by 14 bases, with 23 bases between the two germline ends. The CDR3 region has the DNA TGCAGTGCTAGGACCCGGGGGCTATCCTACAATGAGCATTTT. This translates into CSARTRGLSYNEHF.

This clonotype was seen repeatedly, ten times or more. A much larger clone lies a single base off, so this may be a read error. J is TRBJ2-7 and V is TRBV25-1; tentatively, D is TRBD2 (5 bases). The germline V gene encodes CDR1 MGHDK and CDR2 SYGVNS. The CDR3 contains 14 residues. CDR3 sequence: CASSESGDYYERYF. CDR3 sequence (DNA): TGTGCCAGCAGTGAATCCGGTGACTACTACGAGCGGTACTTC.

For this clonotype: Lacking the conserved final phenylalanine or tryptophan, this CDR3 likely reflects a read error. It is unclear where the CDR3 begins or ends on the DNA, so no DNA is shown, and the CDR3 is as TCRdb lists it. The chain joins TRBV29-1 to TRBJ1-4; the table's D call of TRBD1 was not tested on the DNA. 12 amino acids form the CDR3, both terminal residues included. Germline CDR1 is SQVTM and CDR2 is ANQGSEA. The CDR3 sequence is CSVVPHLSGQDI.

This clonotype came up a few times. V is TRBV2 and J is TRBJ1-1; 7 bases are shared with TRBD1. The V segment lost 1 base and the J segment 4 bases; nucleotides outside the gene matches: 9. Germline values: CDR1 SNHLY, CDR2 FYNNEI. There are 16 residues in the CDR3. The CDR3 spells CASSEGDSVRGTEAFF. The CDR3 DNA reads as TGTGCCAGCAGTGAAGGGGACAGCGTTCGGGGCACTGAAGCTTTCTTT.

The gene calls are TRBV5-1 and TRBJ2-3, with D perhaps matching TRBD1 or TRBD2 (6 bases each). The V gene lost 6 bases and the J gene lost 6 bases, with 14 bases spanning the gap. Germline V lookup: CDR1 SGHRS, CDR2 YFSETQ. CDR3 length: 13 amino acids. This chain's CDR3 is CASKGGSGDTQYF. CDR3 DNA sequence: TGCGCCAGCAAGGGGGGCTCCGGGGATACGCAGTATTTT. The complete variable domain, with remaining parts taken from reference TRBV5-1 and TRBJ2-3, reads KAGVTQTPRYLIKTRGQQVTLSCSPISGHRSVSWYQQTPGQGLQFLFEYFSETQRNKGNFPGRFSGRQFSNSRSEMNVSTLELGDSALYLCASKGGSGDTQYFGPGTRLTVL.

The CDR3 reads CASSLGTGRNTIYF. The CDR3, as DNA: TGTGCCAGCAGCTTGGGGACAGGGAGAAACACCATATATTTT. The chain has TRBV7-8 and TRBJ1-3, with 9 bases lining up with TRBD1. The CDR3 length is 14 residues. J lost 5 bases, V lost 3 bases, and 2 bases had no gene match. The germline V gene encodes CDR1 SGHVS and CDR2 FQNEAQ.